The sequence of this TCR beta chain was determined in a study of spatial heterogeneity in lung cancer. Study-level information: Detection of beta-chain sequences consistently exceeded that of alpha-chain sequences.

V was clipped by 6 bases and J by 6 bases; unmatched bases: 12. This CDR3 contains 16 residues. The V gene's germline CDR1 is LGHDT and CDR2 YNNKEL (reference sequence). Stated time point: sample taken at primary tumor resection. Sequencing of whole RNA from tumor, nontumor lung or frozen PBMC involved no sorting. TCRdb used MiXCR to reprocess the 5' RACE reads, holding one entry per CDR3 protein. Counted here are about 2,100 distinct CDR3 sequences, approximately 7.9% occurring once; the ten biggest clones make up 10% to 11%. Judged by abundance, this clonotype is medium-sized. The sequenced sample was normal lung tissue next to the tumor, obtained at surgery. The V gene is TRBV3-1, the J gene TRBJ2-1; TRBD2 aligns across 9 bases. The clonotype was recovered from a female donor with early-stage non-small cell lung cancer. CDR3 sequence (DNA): TGTGCCAGCAGGGTGACAGGGCGGGGGGGCCTCAATGAGCAGTTCTTC. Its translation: CASRVTGRGGLNEQFF.